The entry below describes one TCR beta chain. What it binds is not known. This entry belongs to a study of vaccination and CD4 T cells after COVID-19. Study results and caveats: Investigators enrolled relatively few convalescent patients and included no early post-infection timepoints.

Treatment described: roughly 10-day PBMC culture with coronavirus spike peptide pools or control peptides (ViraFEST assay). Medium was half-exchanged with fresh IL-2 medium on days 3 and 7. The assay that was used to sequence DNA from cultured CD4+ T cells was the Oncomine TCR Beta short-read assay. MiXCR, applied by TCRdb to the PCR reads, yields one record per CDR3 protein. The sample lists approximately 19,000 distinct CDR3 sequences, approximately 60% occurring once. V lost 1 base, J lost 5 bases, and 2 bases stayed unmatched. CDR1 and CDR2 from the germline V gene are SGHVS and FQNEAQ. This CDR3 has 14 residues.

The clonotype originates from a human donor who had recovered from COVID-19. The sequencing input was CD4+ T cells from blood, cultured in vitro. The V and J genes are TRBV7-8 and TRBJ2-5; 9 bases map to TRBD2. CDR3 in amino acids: CASSLGGREETQYF. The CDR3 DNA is TGTGCCAGCAGCTTAGGCGGGAGGGAGGAGACCCAGTACTTC.